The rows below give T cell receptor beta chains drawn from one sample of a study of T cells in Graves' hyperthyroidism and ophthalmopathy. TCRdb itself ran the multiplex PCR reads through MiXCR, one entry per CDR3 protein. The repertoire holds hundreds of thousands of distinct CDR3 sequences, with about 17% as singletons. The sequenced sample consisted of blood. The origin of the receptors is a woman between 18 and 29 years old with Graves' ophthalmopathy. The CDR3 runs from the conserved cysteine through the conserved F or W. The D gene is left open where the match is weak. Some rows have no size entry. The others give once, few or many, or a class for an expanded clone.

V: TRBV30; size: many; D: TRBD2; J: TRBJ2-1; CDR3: CAWSVDSLAGGPLEFF; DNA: TGTGCCTGGAGTGTAGATTCACTAGCGGGGGGGCCTCTGGAGTTCTTC
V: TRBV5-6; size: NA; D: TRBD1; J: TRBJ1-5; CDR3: CASSLGSGGGSNQPQHF; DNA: TGTGCCAGCAGCTTGGGGTCAGGGGGAGGAAGCAATCAGCCCCAGCATTTT
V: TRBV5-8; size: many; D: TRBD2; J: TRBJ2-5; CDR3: CASSPGTSGRRETQYF; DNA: TGTGCCAGCAGCCCTGGGACTAGCGGGAGGAGAGAGACCCAGTACTTC
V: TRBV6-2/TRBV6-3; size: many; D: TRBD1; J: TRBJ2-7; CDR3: CASSYNSFEGAWSYEQYF; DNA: TGTGCCAGCAGTTACAACTCCTTTGAGGGGGCTTGGTCCTACGAGCAGTACTTC
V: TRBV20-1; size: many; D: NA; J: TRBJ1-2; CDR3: CSARGAQWNGYTF; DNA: TGCAGTGCTAGAGGGGCACAGTGGAATGGCTACACCTTC
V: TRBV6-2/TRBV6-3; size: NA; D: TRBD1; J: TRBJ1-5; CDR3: CASSPRDRGHNQPQHF; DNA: TGTGCCAGCAGTCCCCGGGACAGGGGGCACAATCAGCCCCAGCATTTT
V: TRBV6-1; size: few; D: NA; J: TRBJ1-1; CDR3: CASNILENTEAFF; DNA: TGTGCCAGCAATATCCTTGAGAACACTGAAGCTTTCTTT
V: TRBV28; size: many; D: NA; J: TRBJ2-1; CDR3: CASTPDFYSSYNEQFF; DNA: TGTGCCAGCACCCCGGACTTTTACAGCTCCTACAATGAGCAGTTCTTC
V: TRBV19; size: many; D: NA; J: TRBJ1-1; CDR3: CASSMVAGDTEAFF; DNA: TGTGCCAGTAGTATGGTTGCGGGGGACACTGAAGCTTTCTTT
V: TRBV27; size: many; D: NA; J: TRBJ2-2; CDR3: CASRRGAGTGELFF; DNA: TGTGCCAGCAGACGGGGGGCTGGAACCGGGGAGCTGTTTTTT
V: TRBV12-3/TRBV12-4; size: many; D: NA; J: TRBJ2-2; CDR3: CASSLMARSNTGELFF; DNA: TGTGCCAGCAGTTTAATGGCTAGATCGAACACCGGGGAGCTGTTTTTT
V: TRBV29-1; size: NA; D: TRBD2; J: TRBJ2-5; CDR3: CSVSYPGTSAYQETQYF; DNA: TGCAGCGTCTCCTACCCCGGGACTAGCGCGTACCAAGAGACCCAGTACTTC
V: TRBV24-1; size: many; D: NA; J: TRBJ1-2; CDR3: CATSQTGLDYGYTF; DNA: TGTGCCACCAGTCAAACAGGGCTTGACTATGGCTACACCTTC